Listed here are 24 T cell receptor beta chains from one sample, sequenced in a study of molecular identifiers for immune sequencing clone quantification. TCRdb passed the PCR reads through MiXCR, listing each CDR3 protein once. Of about 510,000 distinct CDR3 sequences listed, about 25% are singletons. The specimen sequenced was naive CD8+ T cells from blood, with Jurkat cell RNA spiked in. Sample subset: FACS-sorted CD8+CD4-CCR7+CD45RA+ naive T cells. The source of these receptors is a human donor in good health. Some libraries in this study had Jurkat cell RNA spiked in.

This clonotype has more than one count but fewer than ten. J is TRBJ2-1 and V is TRBV12-3 or TRBV12-4, with 9 bases identical to TRBD2. CDR3 length equals 16 residues. After removal of 4 bases from V and 4 bases from J, the junction contained 8 bases not matched to a gene. CDR3 residues: CASSSGTSKVYNEQFF. The CDR3 nucleotides read TGTGCCAGCAGTTCCGGGACTAGCAAGGTATACAATGAGCAGTTCTTC.

This clonotype was detected only a few times. The gene calls are TRBV4-3 and TRBJ1-1, with D unclear. The CDR3 is 15 amino acids. Germline-derived CDR1 and CDR2 are LGHNA and YSLEER. V shed 1 base and J shed 3 bases, with 12 bases lying between them. Here the CDR3 reads CASSQGYLGDTEAFF. The CDR3 region has the DNA TGCGCCAGCAGCCAAGGTTACTTGGGAGACACTGAAGCTTTCTTT.

The chain is built from TRBV4-3 and TRBJ1-5; no firm D call. CDR1 and CDR2 (germline): LGHNA, YSLEER. The CDR3 is 16 amino acids. V was shortened by 0 bases and J by 4 bases, with 13 bases between the two germline ends. The CDR3 DNA reads TGCGCCAGCAGCCAAGATCGGCAGTTACCGAATCAGCCCCAGCATTTT. Translation: CASSQDRQLPNQPQHF.

This clonotype was picked up many times. This chain uses TRBV6-2 or TRBV6-3 with TRBJ1-1, with TRBD1 as a possible D gene (5 bases). In germline, CDR1 is MNHEY, CDR2 SVGEGT. This CDR3 spans 13 amino acids. Trimming took 4 bases from V and 3 from J, leaving 9 bases between them. CDR3 in DNA: TGTGCCAGCAGTTCTCTGACAGACACTGAAGCTTTCTTT. Translation gives CASSSLTDTEAFF.

The sample holds a few counts of this clonotype. This rearrangement joins TRBV3-1 to TRBJ2-5; TRBD1 is a possible D gene (6 bases). V lost 4 bases and J lost 5, with 14 bases in between. Per germline, CDR1 LGHDT and CDR2 YNNKEL (reference sequence). The CDR3 covers 14 residues. For the CDR3, the DNA is TGTGCCAGCAGCCTCGGGACATGGGAGGAGACCCAGTACTTC. It yields the protein CASSLGTWEETQYF.

V is TRBV5-6 and J is TRBJ2-3, with TRBD2 matching 7 bases. This CDR3 is 17 amino acids long. With 2 bases clipped from V and 1 base from J, the junction kept 10 bases outside the gene matches. CDR1 is SGHDT, CDR2 YYEEEE, per germline. CDR3 protein: CASSFPPGGTRTDTQYF. The CDR3, as DNA: TGTGCCAGCAGCTTCCCGCCCGGGGGGACGCGCACAGATACGCAGTATTTT.

The sample holds one count of this clonotype. A much larger clone lies one base from this, so it may be a read error. CDR3 loop: CASSHQGANGKNIQYF. CDR3 bases: TGTGCCAGCAGCCACCAGGGGGCGAACGGCAAAAACATTCAGTACTTC. The chain links TRBV7-9 to TRBJ2-4, with 8 bases identical to TRBD1. CDR3 size: 16 residues. CDR1 is SEHNR and CDR2 is FQNEAQ in the germline V gene (reference sequence). Trimming cost V 5 bases and J 3 bases; bases outside gene matches: 9.

Comment on this clonotype: This CDR3 is missing its conserved last phenylalanine or tryptophan, likely due to a read error. The V gene is TRBV15, the J gene TRBJ2-3; the D gene is possibly TRBD2 (5 bases). The CDR3 spans 15 residues. The germline CDR1 and CDR2 sequences are LNHNV and YYDKDF (reference sequence). V shed 0 bases and J shed 4 bases, with 11 bases lying between them. The CDR3: CATSRDRFGADTQYS. In DNA form, the CDR3 reads TGTGCCACCAGCAGAGACCGATTCGGGGCAGATACGCAGTATTCT.

This clonotype was seen only a few times. The J gene is TRBJ1-2, the V gene TRBV11-2; 7 bases fit TRBD1. The CDR3 is 17 residues long. Germline CDR1 is SGHAT and CDR2 is FQNNGV. The V and J ends lost 2 bases and 0 bases, in that order; junction bases with no gene match: 9. The DNA of the CDR3 is TGTGCCAGCAGCTTAAGCCGCGGGACAGTCTCTAACTATGGCTACACCTTC. Protein: CASSLSRGTVSNYGYTF.

About this clonotype: This sequence may be a read error, since a much larger clone differs from it by one base. Written as DNA, the CDR3 is TGTGCCTGGAGTAGGGGGTCCACAGATACGCAGTATTTT. Translation: CAWSRGSTDTQYF. This chain links TRBV30 with TRBJ2-3, with D maybe TRBD1 (6 bases). V gave up 2 bases and J gave up 2 bases, with 8 bases separating them. Germline V gene sequence: CDR1 GTSNPN, CDR2 SVGIG (reference sequence). The CDR3 totals 13 residues.

The chain combines TRBV6-5 with TRBJ2-7; TRBD2 might be the D (6 bases). The CDR3 contains 15 residues. The V and J ends lost 6 bases and 4 bases respectively, with 19 bases between them. Germline CDR1 reads MNHEY; CDR2 reads SVGAGI. This CDR3 reads CASSTNAGTPYEQYF. CDR3 sequence (DNA): TGTGCCAGCAGCACCAACGCCGGGACTCCATACGAGCAGTACTTC.

This clonotype was detected a few times. This sequence joins TRBV6-2 or TRBV6-3 and TRBJ2-3; no clear D. Germline loops: CDR1 MNHEY, CDR2 SVGEGT. V was clipped by 5 bases and J by 1 base, with 10 bases between them. The CDR3 covers 14 residues. CDR3 bases: TGTGCCAGCAGTGGACCCCGAGGCACAGATACGCAGTATTTT. Residues: CASSGPRGTDTQYF.

This clonotype was seen a handful of times. V gene TRBV12-3 or TRBV12-4 combines with J gene TRBJ1-1; D perhaps matches TRBD1 (5 bases). CDR3 length: 13 amino acids. V was shortened by 7 bases and J by 8 bases, with 17 bases between the two germline ends. CDR3 nucleotide sequence: TGTGCCAGCATCACCTCGGGGGGTCGCGAAGCTTTCTTT. It codes for CASITSGGREAFF.

This clonotype was observed many times. V usage is TRBV7-6 and J usage is TRBJ2-4; D may be TRBD1 or TRBD2 (6 bases each). This CDR3 contains 14 residues. Trimming removed 1 base at V and 12 bases at J, with 16 bases between. Germline V gene data show CDR1 as SGHVS and CDR2 as FNYEAQ. This chain's CDR3 is CASSLDIKGGHQYF. Here the CDR3 DNA reads TGTGCCAGCAGCTTAGATATAAAGGGGGGACATCAGTACTTC.

This clonotype was observed many times. The chain carries TRBV29-1 and TRBJ2-2; the D is unclear. CDR3 length: 15 amino acids. The germline V gene encodes CDR1 SQVTM and CDR2 ANQGSEA. V was shortened by 1 base and J by 7 bases, with 16 bases between the two germline ends. The CDR3 sequence is CSVEGYTGTGGELFF. The CDR3, as DNA: TGCAGCGTTGAAGGGTACACGGGTACGGGCGGGGAGCTGTTTTTT.

This clonotype was detected only once. A single base separates this from a much larger clone, so it may be a read error. The CDR3 spells CASSSRQGWNTEASF. Written as DNA, the CDR3 is TGTGCCAGCAGTTCCAGACAGGGCTGGAACACTGAAGCTTCCTTT. The chain employs TRBV28 and TRBJ1-1; 7 nucleotides align to TRBD1. The CDR3 runs to 15 residues. CDR1 MDHEN and CDR2 SYDVKM come from the germline V gene.

This clonotype was observed once. A clone one base away is much larger, so this may be a read error. The CDR3 region is CAGKQGPYEQYF. The CDR3 DNA sequence: TGTGCCGGCAAACAGGGGCCCTACGAGCAGTACTTC. V gene TRBV28 combines with J gene TRBJ2-7; 7 nucleotides agree with TRBD1. The CDR3 loop spans 12 amino acids. The J segment lost 2 bases and the V segment lost 11 bases, leaving 6 bases of the junction unmatched. Germline V lookup: CDR1 MDHEN, CDR2 SYDVKM.

The CDR3 loop reads CASTPERQETQYF. The CDR3 coding sequence is TGTGCCAGCACCCCCGAACGACAAGAGACCCAGTACTTC. This chain joins TRBV12-3 or TRBV12-4 and TRBJ2-5; D not resolved. V shed 7 bases and J shed 2 bases, with 11 bases lying between them. This CDR3 spans 13 amino acids.

The chain couples TRBV15 to TRBJ2-3; 12 bases match TRBD2. The junction had 4 bases not matched to a gene; V was cut back by 5 bases and J by 7 bases. Germline CDR1 reads LNHNV; CDR2 reads YYDKDF (reference sequence). The CDR3 runs 14 residues. The CDR3 sequence is CATSEGLAGNTQYF. In nucleotides, the CDR3 is TGTGCCACCAGCGAAGGACTAGCGGGGAATACGCAGTATTTT.

As to this clonotype: Mismatch with germline at one junction end may stem from a read error. This sequence joins TRBV4-1 and TRBJ2-7; D perhaps matches TRBD2 (5 bases). Looked up from germline, CDR1 is MGHRA and CDR2 is YSYEKL. The CDR3 runs 13 residues. This CDR3 is CPSSQGRTYEQYF. CDR3 in DNA: TGCCCCAGCAGCCAAGGGAGAACCTACGAGCAGTACTTC.

This chain connects TRBV5-5 to TRBJ2-2, with D possibly called TRBD1 or TRBD2 (5 bases each). Germline-derived CDR1 and CDR2 are SGHKS and YYEKEE (reference sequence). Trimming pared 1 base from V and 4 bases from J, leaving 11 bases between. The CDR3 runs to 15 residues. The CDR3 coding sequence is TGTGCCAGCAGCTTGTTTCCGGGGACCACCGGGGAGCTGTTTTTT. Its translation is CASSLFPGTTGELFF. Full variable domain (outside the CDR3, taken from reference TRBV5-5 and TRBJ2-2): DAGVTQSPTHLIKTRGQQVTLRCSPISGHKSVSWYQQVLGQGPQFIFQYYEKEERGRGNFPDRFSARQFPNYSSELNVNALLLGDSALYLCASSLFPGTTGELFFGEGSRLTVL.

At least ten counts were recorded for this clonotype. The rearrangement uses TRBV14 and TRBJ2-7; D is ambiguous. Trimming removed 3 bases at V and 3 bases at J, with 9 bases between. The length of the CDR3 is 13 residues. Germline assignment: CDR1 SGHDN and CDR2 FVKESK. The CDR3: CASSQAHSYEQYF. In nucleotides, the CDR3 is TGTGCCAGCAGCCAGGCCCACAGCTACGAGCAGTACTTC.

This clonotype was counted a few times. The chain carries TRBV21-1 and TRBJ1-4; the DNA was not used to check the table's D call, TRBD1. TRBV21-1 is a documented pseudogene. There are 14 residues in the CDR3. The CDR3, as DNA: TGTGCCAGCAGCAAAGAATTGAGGGGTGAAAAACTGTTTTTT. It is translated as CASSKELRGEKLFF.

The rearrangement links TRBV5-6 to TRBJ1-2, with 7 bases matching TRBD1. Germline V gene lookup returns CDR1 SGHDT and CDR2 YYEEEE. The CDR3 runs 13 residues. V was pared by 4 bases and J by 4 bases, with 4 bases of the junction left unmatched. The CDR3 is CASSPTGVYGYTF. Written as DNA, the CDR3 is TGTGCCAGCAGCCCCACAGGGGTCTATGGCTACACCTTC.